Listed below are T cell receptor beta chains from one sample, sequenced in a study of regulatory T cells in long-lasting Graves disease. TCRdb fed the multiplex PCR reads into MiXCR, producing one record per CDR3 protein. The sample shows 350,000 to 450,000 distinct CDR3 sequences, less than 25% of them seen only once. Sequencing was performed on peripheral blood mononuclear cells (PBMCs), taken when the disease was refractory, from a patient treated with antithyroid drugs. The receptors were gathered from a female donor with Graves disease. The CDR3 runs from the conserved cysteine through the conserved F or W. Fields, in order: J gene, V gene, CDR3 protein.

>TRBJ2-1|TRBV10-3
CAISESGSGSIYNEQFF
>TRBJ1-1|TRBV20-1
CSARDIISEVEAFF
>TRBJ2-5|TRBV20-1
CSAPRLAEETQYF
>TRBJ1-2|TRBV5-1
CASSPLGRDLSRNYGYTF
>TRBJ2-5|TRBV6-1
CASRDQRETQYF
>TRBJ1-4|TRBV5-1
CASSPGTNRGEKLFF
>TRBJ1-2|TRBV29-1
CSVEGGTGLYYGYTF
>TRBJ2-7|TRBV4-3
CASSQDRGTTSGEQYF
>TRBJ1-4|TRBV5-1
CASKPGQGFGKLFF
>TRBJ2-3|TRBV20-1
CSASRGGWTDTQYF
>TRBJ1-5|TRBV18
CASSPPEGQPQHF
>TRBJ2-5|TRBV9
CASSVGPTGQETQYF
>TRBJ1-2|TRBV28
CAMGASTGGGYGYTF
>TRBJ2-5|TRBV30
CAWMEGKETQYF
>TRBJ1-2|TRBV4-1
CASSQVDNLPSYGYTF
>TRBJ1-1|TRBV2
CASTRQGTNTEAFF
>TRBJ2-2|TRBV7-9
CASSLGASGSSGELFF
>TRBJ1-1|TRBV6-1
CASSQLQGRTKAFF
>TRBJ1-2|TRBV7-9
CASSLGRGYTF
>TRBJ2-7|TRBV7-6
CASSNTGAVTLDEQYF
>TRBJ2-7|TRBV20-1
CSATRYEQYF
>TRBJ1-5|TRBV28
CASLHLSSNQPQHF
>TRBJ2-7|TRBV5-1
CASSLAVGSQTYEQYF
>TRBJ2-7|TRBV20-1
CSGGTSGSGEQYF
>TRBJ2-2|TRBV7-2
CASSLSGAPGELFF
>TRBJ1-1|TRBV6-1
CASTRTANTEAFF
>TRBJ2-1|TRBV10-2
CASSEYNEQFF
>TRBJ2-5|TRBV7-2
CASSLGLAGLEAQYF
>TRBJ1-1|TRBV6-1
CASGGGQAGAEAFF
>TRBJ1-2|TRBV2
CASSEGSNYGYTF
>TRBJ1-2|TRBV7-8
CASSTRVGQGYGYTF
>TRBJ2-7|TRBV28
CASSLWAGAWEQYF
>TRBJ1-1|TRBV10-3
CATGERGDTEAFF
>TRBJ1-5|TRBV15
CATADGNQPQHF
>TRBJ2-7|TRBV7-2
CASSPWAGDYEQYF
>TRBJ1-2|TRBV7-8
CASSGQGLANYGYTF
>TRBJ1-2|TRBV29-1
CSADLQGSGYTF
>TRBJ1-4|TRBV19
CASSMEKTGFNEKLFF
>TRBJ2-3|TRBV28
CASSPRYSVHTDTQYF
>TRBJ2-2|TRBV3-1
CASSRNRNTGELFF
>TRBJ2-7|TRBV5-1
CASSRLSSYEQYF
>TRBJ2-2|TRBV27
CASSNTGSTGELFF
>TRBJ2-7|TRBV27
CASSQSSGRRYEQYF
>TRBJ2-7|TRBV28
CASSSGSGSYEQYF
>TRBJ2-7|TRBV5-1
CASSWRESVEQYF
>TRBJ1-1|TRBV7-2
CASSFLPLGRSGTEAFF
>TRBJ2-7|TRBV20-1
CSAGTGLTYEQYF
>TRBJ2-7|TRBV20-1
CSAWGTSGRLYEQYF
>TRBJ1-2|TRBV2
CASSASGDGYTF
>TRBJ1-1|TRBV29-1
CSVDDGGLSTEAFF